This passage covers 22 T cell receptor beta chains from one sample sequenced in a study of cytomegalovirus exposure and HLA in healthy donors (dated by TCRdb to the late 2010s). Receptors were amplified or captured by the immunoSEQ multiplex PCR assay. For the multiplex PCR, a mixture combining 60 forward primers for TCR Vbeta segments and 13 reverse primers for TCR Jbeta segments was used. Imported from immuneACCESS, the table was reduced by TCRdb to in-frame sequences with V and J called. These copies leave out some clones; in studies compared against another copy, an unresolved V gene accounts for under half, and the cause of the remainder is not known. The sample table contains fewer than 200,000 clones; only one count was recorded for more than 75% of them. The top ten clonotypes cover over 0.2% of the sample. The sample taken for sequencing was PBMCs. The receptors here all came from a girl in the first two years of life in good health and CMV-seronegative.

The V and J genes are TRBV27 and TRBJ1-2, with TRBD1 as a possible D gene (5 bases). The V end was cut by 3 bases, the J end by 3 bases, with 11 bases between. This CDR3 is built from 14 residues. The germline V gene has CDR1 MNHEY and CDR2 SMNVEV (reference sequence). This chain's CDR3 is CASSLGGWDYGYTF. CDR3 in DNA: TGTGCCAGCAGTTTGGGGGGATGGGACTATGGCTACACCTTC.

The CDR3 bases are TGCGCCTCCAATCCGGGGGTCGTTAACTATGGCTACACCTTC. As protein: CASNPGVVNYGYTF. The chain couples TRBV4-1 to TRBJ1-2, with D perhaps matching TRBD1 (5 bases). Germline CDR1 and CDR2: MGHRA and YSYEKL. This CDR3 has 14 residues. Trimming left V 11 bases short and J 1 base short, with 17 bases between.

The rearrangement joins TRBV9 to TRBJ2-7, with D hard to call. This CDR3 has 13 amino acids. The germline V gene has CDR1 SGDLS and CDR2 YYNGEE. The V and J ends lost 4 bases and 3 bases respectively, with 11 bases between them. DNA for the CDR3: TGTGCCAGCAGCCCCGACTGGAGCTACGAGCAGTACTTC. It codes for CASSPDWSYEQYF.

In this sample, this clone turned up once. This chain connects TRBV7-2 to TRBJ2-1, with D possibly TRBD2 on 6 matching bases. Germline V gives CDR1 SGHTA, CDR2 FQGNSA. The CDR3 has 16 residues. V lost 7 bases, J lost 0 bases, and 16 bases lay in between. The CDR3 bases are TGTGCCAGCAATCCTGGAGGGTCCAGCTCCTACAATGAGCAGTTCTTC. Translated, it gives CASNPGGSSSYNEQFF.

The chain combines TRBV27 with TRBJ2-2; 9 nucleotides match TRBD1. V trimming: 5 bases; J trimming: 8 bases; junction bases outside the gene matches: 9. The CDR3 is made up of 15 amino acids. Looked up from germline, CDR1 is MNHEY and CDR2 is SMNVEV (reference sequence). The CDR3 bases are TGTGCCAGCAGTACAGGGGGCGCAGTGTCTGGGGAGCTGTTTTTT. Its translation is CASSTGGAVSGELFF.

This sequence joins TRBV11-2 and TRBJ2-7; the D is unclear. The CDR3 spans 13 residues. Germline V CDR1 and CDR2: SGHAT, FQNNGV. Deletions cut 2 bases from V and 0 bases from J, with 5 bases between. The chain's CDR3 is CASSLQFSYEQYF. CDR3 DNA: TGTGCCAGCAGCTTACAGTTCTCCTACGAGCAGTACTTC.

This clone was found once. The same CDR3 is also encoded by other DNA sequences in this sample. This rearrangement joins TRBV29-1 to TRBJ1-4; D is unclear. Between the trimmed V and J ends, which lost 4 bases and 8 bases, there was a span of 11 bases. This CDR3 region has 12 residues. The germline CDR1 and CDR2 sequences are SQVTM and ANQGSEA. In DNA, the CDR3 is TGCAGCGTTGGAGCGTCGCGGGAAAAACTGTTTTTT. Translation gives CSVGASREKLFF.

This chain connects TRBV6-4 to TRBJ2-5, with 11 bases aligning to TRBD1. The CDR3 covers 13 residues. Germline CDR1 and CDR2: MRHNA and SNTAGT. J was trimmed by 5 bases and V by 4 bases; bases with no gene match: 0. CDR3 protein: CASSGDRGETQYF. Written as DNA, the CDR3 is TGTGCCAGCAGTGGGGACAGGGGGGAGACCCAGTACTTC.

This clone was counted a single time. V gene TRBV11-3 combines with J gene TRBJ2-1, with 8 nucleotides matching TRBD1. The CDR3 spans 15 residues. Germline CDR1 reads SGHNT; CDR2 reads YENEEA. V was pared by 4 bases and J by 3 bases, with 5 bases of the junction left unmatched. The CDR3 spells CASSSLTGDYNEQFF. CDR3 sequence (DNA): TGTGCCAGCAGCTCTCTGACAGGGGACTACAATGAGCAGTTCTTC.

This rearrangement joins TRBV6-5 to TRBJ2-1; D perhaps matches TRBD1 (5 bases). V lost 3 bases to trimming and J lost 10 bases, with 16 bases between them. CDR1 is MNHEY, CDR2 SVGAGI, per germline. There are 14 residues in the CDR3. CDR3 DNA sequence: TGTGCCAGCAGTTATGAGGACACAAAAGGGGAGCAGTTCTTC. It specifies CASSYEDTKGEQFF.

This clone was counted once. This chain joins TRBV2 and TRBJ1-5; D is undetermined. Germline CDR1 SNHLY, CDR2 FYNNEI. Between the trimmed V and J ends, which lost 6 bases and 0 bases, there was a span of 15 bases. This CDR3 spans 16 amino acids. In DNA form, the CDR3 reads TGTGCCAGCAGAACAAGTTTAACAGATAGCAATCAGCCCCAGCATTTT. Its translation: CASRTSLTDSNQPQHF.

V usage is TRBV11-2 and J usage is TRBJ2-5, with 15 bases lining up with TRBD2. The CDR3 contains 17 residues. Germline CDR1 is SGHAT and CDR2 is FQNNGV. Trimming took 4 bases from V and 5 from J; bases not matched to a gene: 8. The CDR3 nucleotides read TGTGCCAGCAGCTCAGGATGGACTAGCGGGGGGGCTGAGACCCAGTACTTC. It codes for CASSSGWTSGGAETQYF.

This clone has only one observation. This chain links TRBV9 with TRBJ2-1; TRBD2 matches 7 bases. Germline V lookup: CDR1 SGDLS, CDR2 YYNGEE. This CDR3 has 15 residues. The J segment lost 5 bases and the V segment lost 3 bases, leaving 8 bases of the junction unmatched. CDR3 sequence reads: CASSDSGRGNNEQFF. CDR3 bases: TGTGCCAGCAGCGATAGCGGGCGTGGGAACAATGAGCAGTTCTTC.

The DNA for the CDR3 is TGTGCCAGCAGCGTAGCCGGGAGGGGCCTCACAGATACGCAGTATTTT. As protein: CASSVAGRGLTDTQYF. The chain links TRBV9 to TRBJ2-3, with TRBD2 matching over 8 bases. The CDR3 is made up of 16 amino acids. The V gene's germline CDR1 is SGDLS and CDR2 YYNGEE. J gave up 2 bases and V 0 bases, and 5 bases lay outside the gene matches.

The genes are TRBV6-5 and TRBJ2-1, with 11 bases that match TRBD2. CDR3 length equals 15 residues. Unmatched junction bases numbered 3, after V lost 4 bases and J lost 4 bases. Germline V lookup: CDR1 MNHEY, CDR2 SVGAGI. The CDR3 is CASSSGTSGYNEQFF. The CDR3 DNA is TGTGCCAGCAGTTCCGGGACTAGCGGATACAATGAGCAGTTCTTC.

The chain combines TRBV18 with TRBJ1-2; D is uncertain. Trimming took off 1 base at V and 0 bases at J, with 12 bases between the two ends. CDR3 size: 16 residues. Germline V gene data show CDR1 as KGHSH and CDR2 as LQKENI. The CDR3 region has the DNA TGTGCCAGCTCACCACACCGGGGTGCTACTAACTATGGCTACACCTTC. This translates into CASSPHRGATNYGYTF.

The V and J genes are TRBV30 and TRBJ2-7; D might be TRBD1 (5 bases). Deletions cut 3 bases from V and 5 bases from J, with 14 bases between. This CDR3 has 13 amino acids. Germline V gives CDR1 GTSNPN, CDR2 SVGIG (reference sequence). Here the CDR3 reads CAWSRDLRDEQYF. CDR3 sequence (DNA): TGTGCCTGGAGCAGGGATCTTAGGGACGAGCAGTACTTC.

The chain joins TRBV19 to TRBJ2-1, with 10 bases aligning to TRBD2. V lost 9 bases, J lost 0 bases, and 8 bases stayed unmatched. Germline assignment: CDR1 LNHDA and CDR2 SQIVND (reference sequence). This CDR3 is built from 16 residues. In nucleotides, the CDR3 is TGTGCCAGCCTAGGGGTAGCGGGGGGCTCCTACAATGAGCAGTTCTTC. Amino acid sequence: CASLGVAGGSYNEQFF.

V usage is TRBV4-1 and J usage is TRBJ2-1; 12 bases are a match to TRBD2. Per the germline V gene, CDR1 is MGHRA and CDR2 is YSYEKL. This CDR3 is built from 17 residues. With V trimmed by 1 base and J by 4 bases, 5 bases remained unmatched. DNA for the CDR3: TGCGCCAGCAGCCAAGGGGCTAGCGGGGGGGGGTACAATGAGCAGTTCTTC. Translation gives CASSQGASGGGYNEQFF.

This chain connects TRBV19 to TRBJ1-2; possibly TRBD1 for D (5 bases). This CDR3 contains 19 residues. V was pared by 7 bases and J by 5 bases, with 32 bases between. CDR1 LNHDA and CDR2 SQIVND come from the germline V gene (reference sequence). DNA of the CDR3: TGTGCCAGTACCTCCTCCTGGGAGGGGCAGGACGGTTGGGCTTATGGCTACACCTTC. Translating gives CASTSSWEGQDGWAYGYTF.

The rearrangement links TRBV27 to TRBJ2-7; 13 nucleotides line up with TRBD2. J was trimmed by 9 bases and V by 6 bases; bases with no gene match: 11. This CDR3 spans 15 amino acids. CDR1 MNHEY and CDR2 SMNVEV come from the germline V gene (reference sequence). Here the CDR3 reads CASSDTSGGVKVQYF. DNA of the CDR3: TGTGCCAGCAGCGATACTAGCGGGGGGGTTAAAGTGCAGTACTTC.

This chain connects TRBV5-6 to TRBJ2-7; maybe TRBD1 (6 bases). Germline V gene lookup returns CDR1 SGHDT and CDR2 YYEEEE. The germline V and J ends were trimmed by 0 bases and 0 bases, with 13 bases remaining between them. The CDR3 extends over 16 amino acids. The CDR3 DNA is TGTGCCAGCAGCTTGGCGGGGACATCATACTCCTACGAGCAGTACTTC. This codes for CASSLAGTSYSYEQYF.